These 12 T cell receptor beta chains originate from one sample sequenced in a study of OX40 agonist ivuxolimab in advanced cancers. Measured with immunoSEQ multiplex PCR; TCRdb has only the in-frame clones, and not every one. In the table there are approximately 130,000 clones, 90% of which are singletons. The sample in question was CD4+ or CD8+ T cells sorted from blood, obtained in a trial of the OX40 agonist ivuxolimab. The receptor source for this set is an adult with an advanced solid tumor such as melanoma, head and neck, liver or kidney cancer.

The chain recombines TRBV7-9 with TRBJ2-1, with 7 nucleotides matching TRBD2. V lost 0 bases, J lost 2 bases, and 4 bases stayed unmatched. CDR3 length equals 16 residues. Per the germline V gene, CDR1 is SEHNR and CDR2 is FQNEAQ (reference sequence). The CDR3 sequence: CASSLALAVTYNEQFF. In DNA, the CDR3 is TGTGCCAGCAGCTTAGCTCTAGCGGTAACCTACAATGAGCAGTTCTTC.

This clone has just one count. The chain is built from TRBV6-1 and TRBJ2-3, with 13 bases lining up with TRBD2. CDR3 length equals 16 residues. V shed 5 bases and J 2 bases; nucleotides not matched to a gene: 4. CDR1 and CDR2 (germline): MNHNS, SASEGT. The CDR3 DNA reads as TGTGCCAGCAGTCAAGGGACTAGCGGGACCACAGATACGCAGTATTTT. Encoded protein: CASSQGTSGTTDTQYF.

The chain recombines TRBV5-1 with TRBJ1-1, with 12 bases that match TRBD1. Germline-derived CDR1 and CDR2 are SGHRS and YFSETQ. With 0 bases clipped from V and 11 bases from J, the junction kept 11 bases outside the gene matches. The CDR3 loop spans 16 amino acids. The CDR3 is CASSLGPGQGAESAFF. The DNA for the CDR3 is TGCGCCAGCAGCTTGGGCCCGGGACAGGGGGCGGAATCGGCTTTCTTT.

The J gene is TRBJ2-1, the V gene TRBV5-6; 8 bases are a match to TRBD2. Unmatched junction bases numbered 13, after V lost 4 bases and J lost 7 bases. Germline V CDR1 and CDR2: SGHDT, YYEEEE. CDR3 length: 16 residues. CDR3 nucleotides: TGTGCCAGCAGCGGACCCGTACTAGCGGACCTTAATGAGCAGTTCTTC. Amino acid sequence: CASSGPVLADLNEQFF.

To note about this clone: Other DNA sequences within the sample encode an identical CDR3. V and J are TRBV7-2 and TRBJ1-3; no definite D call. This CDR3 region has 14 residues. Germline CDR1 is SGHTA and CDR2 is FQGNSA. Trimming pared 1 base from V and 4 bases from J, leaving 8 bases between. CDR3 in amino acids: CASSLGHSGNTIYF. Here the CDR3 DNA reads TGTGCCAGCAGCTTAGGGCACTCCGGAAACACCATATATTTT.

This clone was seen only once. This chain uses TRBV10-2 with TRBJ1-1; D is possibly TRBD1 (6 bases). The CDR3 loop spans 13 amino acids. The V end was cut by 7 bases, the J end by 2 bases, with 11 bases between. Per the germline V gene, CDR1 is WSHSY and CDR2 is SAAADI. The CDR3 bases are TGCGCCAGCAAGGGGGGCTTCAACACTGAAGCTTTCTTT. It translates to CASKGGFNTEAFF.

The J gene is TRBJ2-3, the V gene TRBV7-2; 7 nucleotides agree with TRBD1. This CDR3 contains 17 residues. Per germline, CDR1 SGHTA and CDR2 FQGNSA. Losses at the gene ends were 6 bases for V and 0 bases for J; bases not matched to a gene: 12. CDR3 residues: CASRPTGTVMSTDTQYF. The CDR3, as DNA: TGTGCCAGCAGGCCGACCGGGACAGTCATGAGCACAGATACGCAGTATTTT.

J is TRBJ2-5 and V is TRBV19; the match to TRBD2 covers 12 bases. The DNA end is a closer match to TRBJ2-7, so the J assignment may be wrong. Germline V gene lookup returns CDR1 LNHDA and CDR2 SQIVND (reference sequence). This CDR3 spans 15 amino acids. CDR3 sequence (DNA): TGTGCCAGTAGTGGAAGACTAGCGGGAGCCCACGAGCAGTACTTC. It specifies CASSGRLAGAHEQYF.

The V call is TRBV14, the J call TRBJ1-5; 9 bases are a match to TRBD1. V was clipped by 3 bases and J by 2 bases; unmatched bases: 5. In germline, CDR1 is SGHDN, CDR2 FVKESK. The CDR3 is 16 residues long. CDR3 loop: CASSHIQGAGNQPQHF. For the CDR3, the DNA is TGTGCCAGCAGCCACATACAGGGGGCGGGCAATCAGCCCCAGCATTTT.

The V and J genes are TRBV30 and TRBJ1-1; no reliable D call. This CDR3 has 14 amino acids. Germline V CDR1 and CDR2: GTSNPN, SVGIG (reference sequence). The germline V and J ends were trimmed by 2 bases and 4 bases, with 14 bases remaining between them. CDR3 sequence reads: CAWSWVHRATEAFF. CDR3 DNA sequence: TGTGCCTGGAGTTGGGTCCATCGGGCCACTGAAGCTTTCTTT.

V and J are TRBV6-6 and TRBJ2-5; 11 bases line up with TRBD2. This CDR3 is built from 15 residues. V shed 6 bases, J shed 4 bases, and the junction held 7 bases outside the gene matches. Germline loops: CDR1 MNHNY, CDR2 SVGAGI (reference sequence). CDR3 bases: TGTGCCAGCAGCTATCTAGCGGGAGGTGGAGAGACCCAGTACTTC. It encodes CASSYLAGGGETQYF.

This clone showed up just a few times. The chain employs TRBV28 and TRBJ1-5; D may be TRBD1 (6 bases). CDR1 and CDR2 from the germline V gene are MDHEN and SYDVKM. The CDR3 is 15 residues long. The V end was cut by 7 bases, the J end by 6 bases, with 19 bases between. Here the CDR3 DNA reads TGTGCCAGCACCCTTATCGGGGGCGCCGGTCAGCCCCAGCATTTT. It specifies CASTLIGGAGQPQHF.